The 10 T cell receptor beta chains below were found in one sample sequenced in a study of CD8+ T cells in alopecia areata. Sequencing relied on a cDNA template that was reverse transcribed from extracted RNA. Sequenced by immunoSEQ multiplex PCR; TCRdb stores in-frame clones only, minus some. Of 85,000 to 110,000 clones in the sample, approximately 84% were seen once. Documented treatment: oral pan-JAK inhibitor, 5-10 mg twice daily. The starting material was CD8+ T cells sorted from blood, obtained at approximately week 34, from a patient treated with tofacitinib. The receptors were sampled from a human donor with alopecia areata.

This sequence joins TRBV30 and TRBJ1-2; D ambiguous. Per germline, CDR1 GTSNPN and CDR2 SVGIG (reference sequence). The CDR3 loop spans 14 amino acids. The V end was cut by 2 bases, the J end by 0 bases, with 10 bases between. The CDR3 nucleotides read TGTGCCTGGAGTCGTGGCCCCTCTAACTATGGCTACACCTTC. Translating it yields CAWSRGPSNYGYTF.

The genes are TRBV6-6 and TRBJ2-3; either TRBD1 or TRBD2 may fit D (6 bases each). Germline CDR1 is MNHNY and CDR2 is SVGAGI (reference sequence). This CDR3 is built from 16 residues. Trimming took off 0 bases at V and 4 bases at J, with 14 bases between the two ends. CDR3 in amino acids: CASSYSMTGAADTQYF. The CDR3 DNA reads as TGTGCCAGCAGTTACTCGATGACGGGGGCAGCAGATACGCAGTATTTT.

CDR3 in DNA: TGTGCCAGCAGCTTAGCGTCCGAGCAGTACTTC. Translating gives CASSLASEQYF. The J gene is TRBJ2-7, the V gene TRBV11-1; no reliable D call. This CDR3 comprises 11 residues. The V gene's germline CDR1 is SGHAT and CDR2 FQDESV (reference sequence). The ends were cut back, 0 bases at V and 6 bases at J, with 3 bases in the middle.

This clone has only one observation. This chain connects TRBV7-8 to TRBJ2-7; 8 bases line up with TRBD1. Unmatched junction bases numbered 8, after V lost 5 bases and J lost 2 bases. Germline V gives CDR1 SGHVS, CDR2 FQNEAQ. This CDR3 comprises 15 residues. CDR3 protein: CASSAWTGSTYEQYF. Here the CDR3 DNA reads TGTGCCAGCAGCGCGTGGACAGGGAGTACCTACGAGCAGTACTTC.

The chain is built from TRBV4-1 and TRBJ2-1; TRBD2 matches at 7 bases. V lost 0 bases, J lost 7 bases, and 9 bases stayed unmatched. Germline V gene sequence: CDR1 MGHRA, CDR2 YSYEKL. CDR3 size: 16 residues. CDR3 sequence: CASSQDRAGAQNEQFF. The DNA of the CDR3 is TGCGCCAGCAGCCAAGATCGGGCGGGAGCGCAAAATGAGCAGTTCTTC.

Of note for this clone: An end of the junction differs from the germline gene, which may be a read error. The chain links TRBV27 to TRBJ2-7, with D possibly matching TRBD2 (6 bases). Germline-derived CDR1 and CDR2 are MNHEY and SMNVEV (reference sequence). The CDR3 runs 14 residues. The DNA for the CDR3 is TGTGCCAGCAGTTTAGCGGGGATCTCCCACGAGCAGTACTTC. Protein: CASSLAGISHEQYF.

This clone was seen only a few times. This chain links TRBV2 with TRBJ2-2; no clear D. The CDR3 extends over 16 amino acids. V was pared by 2 bases and J by 1 base, with 11 bases between. CDR1 is SNHLY, CDR2 FYNNEI, per germline. The CDR3 reads CASSESEKGNTGELFF. The CDR3 coding sequence is TGTGCCAGCAGTGAAAGCGAAAAAGGGAACACCGGGGAGCTGTTTTTT.

This clone was seen a few times. The chain carries TRBV29-1 and TRBJ2-5; the D is unclear. The DNA matches TRBJ2-7 better at its end, which makes the J call doubtful. CDR3 length: 14 residues. From germline, CDR1 is SQVTM and CDR2 ANQGSEA. Written as DNA, the CDR3 is TGCAGCGTTGAAGTCGGCCTGAGCTCCTACGAGCAGTACTTC. Translating it yields CSVEVGLSSYEQYF.

This clone was counted between two and nine times. This chain uses TRBV6-5 with TRBJ2-3; TRBD2 matches 11 bases. The J segment lost 3 bases and the V segment lost 6 bases, leaving 5 bases of the junction unmatched. The CDR3 runs to 15 residues. CDR1 is MNHEY and CDR2 is SVGAGI in the germline V gene. The CDR3 spells CASSLLAGETDTQYF. The CDR3, as DNA: TGTGCCAGCAGCCTACTAGCGGGAGAAACAGATACGCAGTATTTT.

The sample holds a few counts of this clone. The chain is built from TRBV5-1 and TRBJ2-7; TRBD2 matches at 12 bases. V shed 2 bases, J shed 1 base, and the junction held 4 bases outside the gene matches. Germline CDR1 and CDR2: SGHRS and YFSETQ. This CDR3 is 16 amino acids long. CDR3 loop: CASSLLAGGTSYEQYF. The CDR3 bases are TGCGCCAGCAGCTTACTAGCGGGAGGAACGTCCTACGAGCAGTACTTC. The complete variable domain, with remaining parts taken from reference TRBV5-1 and TRBJ2-7, reads KAGVTQTPRYLIKTRGQQVTLSCSPISGHRSVSWYQQTPGQGLQFLFEYFSETQRNKGNFPGRFSGRQFSNSRSEMNVSTLELGDSALYLCASSLLAGGTSYEQYFGPGTRLTVT.